A single sample is the source of the 14 T cell receptor beta chains below, sequenced in a study of blood T cell repertoires in COVID-19. Produced via immunoSEQ multiplex PCR; TCRdb's table is partial and in-frame only. The data hold 220,000 or so clones, with less than 85% observed a single time. What was sequenced was peripheral blood. All receptors derive from a woman of 80 years or more with acute or convalescent COVID-19.

The chain joins TRBV30 to TRBJ2-3; maybe TRBD2 (6 bases). The V gene lost 3 bases and the J gene lost 1 base, with 11 bases spanning the gap. From germline, CDR1 is GTSNPN and CDR2 SVGIG (reference sequence). This CDR3 comprises 14 residues. In DNA form, the CDR3 reads TGTGCCTGGAGGAGGGAGGCGCGCACAGATACGCAGTATTTT. This gives the protein CAWRREARTDTQYF. Variable domain in full (rest from reference TRBV30 and TRBJ2-3): SQTIHQWPATLVQPVGSPLSLECTVEGTSNPNLYWYRQAAGRGLQLLFYSVGIGQISSEVPQNLSASRPQDRQFILSSKKLLLSDSGFYLCAWRREARTDTQYFGPGTRLTVL.

The CDR3 here is CASSFGTAGGLETQYF. In nucleotides, the CDR3 is TGTGCCAGCAGCTTCGGGACAGCGGGAGGCTTAGAGACCCAGTACTTC. The genes are TRBV7-2 and TRBJ2-5; TRBD2 matches at 9 bases. Germline lookup yields CDR1 SGHTA and CDR2 FQGNSA. V lost 3 bases, J lost 4 bases, and 9 bases stayed unmatched. This CDR3 region has 16 residues.

J is TRBJ1-1 and V is TRBV12-3 or TRBV12-4, with 8 bases aligning to TRBD1. The V segment lost 1 base and the J segment 12 bases; nucleotides outside the gene matches: 7. This CDR3 is 13 amino acids long. In DNA, the CDR3 is TGTGCCAGCAGTTTAGGGCCAGGGGGCTGGTCTTTCTTT. It encodes CASSLGPGGWSFF.

V usage is TRBV18 and J usage is TRBJ2-3; TRBD1 is a possible D gene (6 bases). In germline, CDR1 is KGHSH, CDR2 LQKENI. The CDR3 has 12 amino acids. V was trimmed by 9 bases and J by 5 bases, leaving 12 bases between them. The DNA for the CDR3 is TGTGCCAGTTGGACAGTAGAAGATACGCAGTATTTT. Its protein is CASWTVEDTQYF.

This chain uses TRBV9 with TRBJ1-1; D is ambiguous. CDR3 length: 11 residues. Trimming shortened V by 5 bases and J by 4 bases, and 6 bases separated the two germline ends. Germline CDR1 SGDLS, CDR2 YYNGEE. CDR3 protein: CASRSGTEAFF. CDR3 bases: TGTGCCAGCAGGTCGGGCACTGAAGCTTTCTTT. Based on the CDR3 plus reference TRBV9 and TRBJ1-1, the full variable domain is DSGVTQTPKHLITATGQRVTLRCSPRSGDLSVYWYQQSLDQGLQFLIQYYNGEERAKGNILERFSAQQFPDLHSELNLSSLELGDSALYFCASRSGTEAFFGQGTRLTVV.

The chain employs TRBV27 and TRBJ2-7; D call uncertain. Trimming removed 6 bases at V and 0 bases at J, with 15 bases between. Germline V gives CDR1 MNHEY, CDR2 SMNVEV (reference sequence). The CDR3 runs 15 residues. CDR3 loop: CASRPTPNFSYEQYF. CDR3 coding DNA: TGTGCCAGCAGGCCAACACCGAATTTCTCCTACGAGCAGTACTTC.

V usage is TRBV7-8 and J usage is TRBJ1-2; 8 bases align to TRBD1. Germline CDR1 reads SGHVS; CDR2 reads FQNEAQ. The CDR3 loop spans 14 amino acids. J was trimmed by 6 bases and V by 1 base; bases with no gene match: 4. CDR3 nucleotides: TGTGCCAGCAGCTTAGGACAGGGGCCAAATGGCTACACCTTC. Protein sequence: CASSLGQGPNGYTF.

In its sample, this clone was seen a few times. The rearrangement uses TRBV9 and TRBJ2-3; no definite D call. This CDR3 is 13 amino acids long. Trimming took 2 bases from V and 1 from J, leaving 5 bases between them. From germline, CDR1 is SGDLS and CDR2 YYNGEE. Written as DNA, the CDR3 is TGTGCCAGCAGCGTCCCGGGCACAGATACGCAGTATTTT. Encoded protein: CASSVPGTDTQYF.

The chain is built from TRBV6-6 and TRBJ2-1, with D possibly TRBD2 on 6 matching bases. The V gene lost 6 bases and the J gene lost 10 bases, with 10 bases spanning the gap. The germline V gene has CDR1 MNHNY and CDR2 SVGAGI (reference sequence). The CDR3 is 11 amino acids. The CDR3 is CASSAGSEQFF. CDR3 nucleotides: TGTGCCAGCAGCGCGGGGTCCGAGCAGTTCTTC.

CDR3 amino acids: CASSPPGAAGESTDTQYF. The CDR3 DNA reads TGTGCCAGCAGCCCACCCGGGGCGGCGGGGGAGAGCACAGATACGCAGTATTTT. This chain uses TRBV5-4 with TRBJ2-3; 7 bases match TRBD2. Germline CDR1 and CDR2: SGHNT and YYREEE (reference sequence). The V gene end was trimmed by 4 bases and the J gene end by 0 bases; junction bases not matched to a gene: 14. This CDR3 contains 18 residues.

The rearrangement uses TRBV28 and TRBJ1-2; D perhaps matches TRBD1 (5 bases). The CDR3 length is 12 residues. Trimming cost V 7 bases and J 6 bases, with 12 bases left between them. CDR1 is MDHEN, CDR2 SYDVKM, per germline. The CDR3 is CASNLPGDGYTF. The CDR3 DNA follows: TGTGCCAGCAATCTCCCGGGGGATGGCTACACCTTC.

This clone was picked up many times. The rearrangement uses TRBV7-9 and TRBJ2-7; 11 nucleotides align to TRBD1. Trimming cost V 4 bases and J 6 bases; bases outside gene matches: 2. Germline V gene sequence: CDR1 SEHNR, CDR2 FQNEAQ (reference sequence). The CDR3 length is 13 residues. As DNA, the CDR3 is TGTGCCAGCAGCTGGACAGGGGGCCTCGAGCAGTACTTC. It specifies CASSWTGGLEQYF.

There are a few counts of this clone. DNA for the CDR3: TGTGCCAGCAGCGCTAGACAGGGGAACCAAGAGACCCAGTACTTC. This encodes CASSARQGNQETQYF. The chain has TRBV6-5 and TRBJ2-5; 8 bases agree with TRBD1. V shed 6 bases and J 0 bases; nucleotides not matched to a gene: 6. This CDR3 spans 15 amino acids. Germline V CDR1 and CDR2: MNHEY, SVGAGI.

This clone was seen a few times. The chain links TRBV12-3 or TRBV12-4 to TRBJ1-1; the D gene is possibly TRBD1 (5 bases). Deletions cut 4 bases from V and 11 bases from J, with 11 bases between. The CDR3 has 11 residues. The CDR3 loop reads CASSWGRIAFF. CDR3 in DNA: TGTGCCAGCAGTTGGGGGAGGATCGCTTTCTTT.